What follows is one TCR beta chain and its context. Germline lookup yields CDR1 LGHNA and CDR2 YNFKEQ. The CDR3 is 11 amino acids. V was shortened by 0 bases and J by 8 bases, with 1 base between the two germline ends. Random hexamers were used to reverse transcribe roughly 0.45 to 1 ug of RNA. TCRdb fed the immunoSEQ multiplex PCR reads into MiXCR, producing one record per CDR3 protein. The sample lists 160,000 or so distinct CDR3 sequences, roughly 95% occurring once. Negative isolation yielded CD8+ and CD4+ T cells; FACS enriched TEMRA cells. These data are taken from a study of CD8 T cells in Susac syndrome.

This sequence originates from a human donor with multiple sclerosis. The chain is built from TRBV4-2 and TRBJ2-2; no firm D call. The sequenced sample consisted of CD4+ T cells from PBMCs. CDR3 amino acids: CASSQEGELFF. The CDR3, as DNA: TGTGCCAGCAGCCAAGAAGGGGAGCTGTTTTTT.